The text below deals with one T cell receptor (beta chain). From germline, CDR1 is SEHNR and CDR2 FQNEAQ (reference sequence). CDR3 length: 17 amino acids. The data were obtained in a study of T cells expressing NK-cell markers. The overall study: All TCR beta repertoires analysed originated from sorted CD3+CD56+NKG2C+, CD3+CD56+NKG2C- and CD3+CD56-NKG2C+ T cells. HCMV seropositivity marked seven of the eight sequenced donors; one was seronegative.

Researchers built TCR beta cDNA using 5'RACE template switching with UMIs. TCRdb reprocessed the 5' RACE reads and keeps a single row for each CDR3 protein, giving no DNA. The table lists about 180,000 distinct CDR3 sequences. This chain joins TRBV7-9 and TRBJ2-7; no DNA is available, so the TRBD2 call from TCRdb remains unchecked. Sequences were obtained from blood T cells: a sorted CD56 or NKG2C T cell subset, CD4+ or CD8+ T cells, or bulk PBMC T cells (not recorded which). This clonotype was sampled from a woman aged 18-70 years in good health. The CDR3 sequence is CASSSSAGGRGTYEQYF.